The following is a T cell receptor (beta chain) sequence with its context. Its specificity is unknown. The record originates from a study of cytomegalovirus exposure and HLA in healthy donors. Study conclusions and caveats: Later analysis suggested most CMV-associated TCR beta chains were HLA-restricted. Analysis was performed later, and it showed HLA-associated TCR beta chains to be more clonally expanded than equally common others. It was taken for granted in presence/absence analyses that sequencing depth across donors was roughly uniform. Listed as cytomegalovirus-associated were 150 to 200 TCR beta chains.

This CDR3 is built from 15 residues. The trim removed 5 bases at V and 0 bases at J, leaving 5 bases unmatched. Germline assignment: CDR1 MNHNS and CDR2 SASEGT. With 60 Vbeta and 13 Jbeta primers, the PCR was carried out. The assay was immunoSEQ multiplex PCR, and TCRdb's table has in-frame clones only and misses some. The profile shows 200,000 to 250,000 clones, 65% to 85% of them singletons. This sequence joins TRBV6-1 and TRBJ2-7, with 9 bases aligning to TRBD2. The receptor comes from a man aged 45 to 65 in good health and CMV-seronegative. Sequencing was carried out using PBMCs. Here the CDR3 reads CASSPYSGSSYEQYF. CDR3 sequence (DNA): TGTGCCAGCAGTCCGTATAGCGGGAGCTCCTACGAGCAGTACTTC.